A single T cell receptor (beta chain) is shown here with its context. Antigen: not known. The data were taken from a study of T cell clonotyping in hematopoietic cell transplantation. Study-level points and caveats: Higher Inverse Simpson Index values in graft donor and pretransplant recipient predicted broader posttransplant TCR diversity. After transplant, recipient diversity fell while pathologically expanded clonotypes grew through day 180. Cells were unsorted, so CD4 and CD8 contributions were not separated.

Trimming stripped 5 bases from V and 4 bases from J, with 15 bases between. The CDR3 loop spans 16 amino acids. Germline V gene data show CDR1 as SGHTA and CDR2 as FQGNSA. Some clones are missing from TCRdb's copy, which holds only in-frame ones; the method was immunoSEQ multiplex PCR. The data hold roughly 38,000 clones, with over 80% observed a single time. The sample taken for sequencing was peripheral blood mononuclear cells. This receptor was taken from a woman between 35 and 50 years old in good health. Some clones in this sample may be carry-over from other donors' samples. The chain is built from TRBV7-2 and TRBJ2-6; no clear D. Written as DNA, the CDR3 is TGTGCCAGCAGCCCACAGTTGCTGTCCGGGGCCAACGTCCTGACTTTC. Amino acid sequence: CASSPQLLSGANVLTF.